This T cell receptor (beta chain) was profiled in a study of tumor-infiltrating lymphocytes in primary liver carcinoma. In the study overall: Sample counts of productive TCRbeta reads spanned roughly 3.5 to 8 million; these counts were similar across tissue types. Findings and limits, study-wide: Tumor-adjacent and tumor-blood pairs displayed less overlap than did pairs of tumor regions. Unsorted bulk samples meant CD4+ and CD8+ repertoires went uncompared.

Turning to this clonotype: Its specificity is not known. A much bigger clone sits one base away, suggesting this may be a read error.

The blood RNA (from unsorted whole blood) was obtained, and germline DNA was also extracted. From approximately 550 ng of total RNA, TCR beta-specific cDNA was reverse-transcribed using a constant-region primer. Slightly modified ARM-PCR, run as three nested multiplex PCR rounds, produced the TCR beta libraries. One entry per CDR3 protein, called by TCRdb with MiXCR from the multiplex PCR reads. This repertoire shows some 190,000 distinct CDR3 sequences, 50% to 75% found once; its top ten account for 72%. Sequencing was performed on peripheral blood. This receptor was taken from a man aged 35 to 55 with primary liver carcinoma and hepatitis B virus infection.

CDR3 loop: CATSLDQGFTDTQYF. In DNA form, the CDR3 reads TGTGCCACCAGCTTAGACCAGGGGTTCACAGATACGCAGTATTTT. The J gene is TRBJ2-3, the V gene TRBV11-2; D possibly corresponds to TRBD1 (6 bases). Germline loops: CDR1 SGHAT, CDR2 FQNNGV. The CDR3 has 15 amino acids.